A selection of T cell receptor beta chains follows, all from one sample in a study of blood T cell repertoires in COVID-19. Data came from immunoSEQ multiplex PCR; TCRdb stores just in-frame clones and leaves some out. Here the sample spans nearly 95,000 clones, about 80% being singletons. Specimen: peripheral blood. The receptors shown here come from a human donor in a cohort sampled during active COVID-19. The CDR3 runs from the conserved cysteine through the conserved F or W. A D gene is named only where the DNA matches it firmly. Expanded clones get a size class; other rows say once, few or many, or leave the size out.

TRBD1	TRBV5-1	NA	TRBJ2-2	CASSSGTGLLQGELFF	TGCGCCAGCAGCTCCGGGACAGGGCTATTACAGGGGGAGCTGTTTTTT
NA	TRBV7-2	NA	TRBJ2-7	CASSPQWTTYEQYF	TGTGCCAGCAGCCCTCAATGGACTACCTACGAGCAGTACTTC
NA	TRBV2	NA	TRBJ2-1	CASGRSSYNEQFF	TGTGCCAGCGGGAGGAGCTCCTACAATGAGCAGTTCTTC
NA	TRBV28	NA	TRBJ2-3	CASSFWGTSTDTQYF	TGTGCCAGCAGTTTCTGGGGCACGAGCACAGATACGCAGTATTTT
TRBD1	TRBV12-3/TRBV12-4	NA	TRBJ1-2	CASYDRGLNGYTF	TGTGCCAGCTATGACAGGGGGTTAAATGGCTACACCTTC
NA	TRBV5-1	NA	TRBJ2-2	CASSYDHGGTGELFF	TGCGCCAGCAGCTATGACCACGGGGGCACCGGGGAGCTGTTTTTT
TRBD1	TRBV27	NA	TRBJ1-1	CASKEEGQAEAFF	TGTGCCAGCAAGGAGGAGGGACAGGCTGAAGCTTTCTTT
NA	TRBV11-2	NA	TRBJ1-1	CASSPQWSNTEAFF	TGTGCCAGCAGTCCCCAGTGGTCGAACACTGAAGCTTTCTTT
TRBD2	TRBV15	NA	TRBJ2-2	CATSREYPGLAGGATGELFF	TGTGCCACCAGCAGAGAGTATCCGGGACTAGCGGGGGGGGCGACCGGGGAGCTGTTTTTT
TRBD1	TRBV18	NA	TRBJ2-2	CASSPGTGHTGELFF	TGTGCCAGCTCCCCCGGGACAGGGCACACCGGGGAGCTGTTTTTT
TRBD2	TRBV28	NA	TRBJ2-1	CASSLSPWLGGVYNEQFF	TGTGCCAGCAGTTTATCCCCATGGTTGGGGGGGGTCTACAATGAGCAGTTCTTC
NA	TRBV6-5	NA	TRBJ1-2	CASRRTGGYTF	TGTGCCAGCAGAAGAACGGGTGGCTACACCTTC
NA	TRBV30	NA	TRBJ1-1	CAWSVLMNTEAFF	TGTGCCTGGAGTGTACTGATGAACACTGAAGCTTTCTTT
NA	TRBV12-3/TRBV12-4	NA	TRBJ1-2	CASSLTEHYGYTF	TGTGCCAGCAGCCTGACAGAGCACTATGGCTACACCTTC
TRBD1	TRBV28	NA	TRBJ2-3	CASRTGGPPPDTQYF	TGTGCCAGCCGGACAGGGGGCCCCCCACCAGATACGCAGTATTTT
NA	TRBV7-9	NA	TRBJ1-6	CASSSGTGQGSPLHF	TGTGCCAGCAGCTCCGGAACAGGTCAAGGTTCACCCCTCCACTTT
NA	TRBV5-1	NA	TRBJ2-7	CASSLSGERYEQYF	TGCGCCAGCAGCTTGAGTGGAGAACGATACGAGCAGTACTTC
TRBD1	TRBV9	NA	TRBJ2-2	CASSAGQGADTGELFF	TGTGCCAGCAGCGCCGGACAGGGGGCAGACACCGGGGAGCTGTTTTTT
NA	TRBV28	NA	TRBJ1-5	CASRVEDQPQHF	TGTGCCAGCCGGGTCGAGGATCAGCCCCAGCATTTT
NA	TRBV5-8	NA	TRBJ1-1	CAGSIGVNTEAFF	TGTGCCGGTAGTATAGGAGTGAACACTGAAGCTTTCTTT
NA	TRBV5-1	NA	TRBJ2-5	CASSSLTLRETQYF	TGCGCCAGCAGCTCTTTGACACTCCGAGAGACCCAGTACTTC
NA	TRBV20-1	NA	TRBJ1-2	CSAGPGKGYTF	TGCAGTGCTGGTCCAGGCAAGGGCTACACCTTC
TRBD1	TRBV28	few	TRBJ1-2	CASRDRVRGYTF	TGTGCCAGCAGAGACAGGGTCCGTGGCTACACCTTC
NA	TRBV19	NA	TRBJ1-1	CASSDRRNTEAFF	TGTGCCAGTAGTGACAGAAGGAACACTGAAGCTTTCTTT
NA	TRBV6-1	NA	TRBJ1-1	CASSEVSQGGWTEAFF	TGTGCCAGCAGTGAAGTTTCGCAGGGAGGATGGACTGAAGCTTTCTTT
TRBD2	TRBV4-1	once	TRBJ2-1	CASSQDHASGRANEQFF	TGCGCCAGCAGCCAAGATCATGCTAGCGGGAGGGCCAATGAGCAGTTCTTC
NA	TRBV6-5	NA	TRBJ1-1	CASSYSAGSMNTEAFF	TGTGCCAGCAGTTACTCGGCGGGCTCCATGAACACTGAAGCTTTCTTT
NA	TRBV28	NA	TRBJ2-1	CASSLTGSLRNEQFF	TGTGCCAGCAGTTTAACAGGGAGTTTACGAAATGAGCAGTTCTTC
NA	TRBV11-2	NA	TRBJ2-2	CASSFGEAANTGELFF	TGTGCCAGCAGCTTTGGGGAGGCCGCGAACACCGGGGAGCTGTTTTTT
NA	TRBV15	NA	TRBJ1-1	CATREQGNTEAFF	TGTGCCACCAGGGAACAGGGTAACACTGAAGCTTTCTTT
NA	TRBV9	NA	TRBJ2-3	CASSVDGARPTQYF	TGTGCCAGCAGCGTAGATGGGGCTAGGCCAACGCAGTATTTT
NA	TRBV6-6	NA	TRBJ2-2	CASSGPGVTGELFF	TGTGCCAGCAGTGGCCCCGGGGTGACCGGGGAGCTGTTTTTT
TRBD2	TRBV4-2	NA	TRBJ2-1	CASSQPGLGVYNEQFF	TGTGCCAGCAGCCAACCCGGACTAGGCGTTTACAATGAGCAGTTCTTC
TRBD1	TRBV6-5	NA	TRBJ2-7	CASRTGQGTYEQYF	TGTGCCAGCAGGACGGGACAGGGAACCTACGAGCAGTACTTC
NA	TRBV19	NA	TRBJ1-4	CASSGTAKNEKLFF	TGTGCCAGTAGTGGCACAGCTAAGAATGAAAAACTGTTTTTT
NA	TRBV7-2	NA	TRBJ1-5	CASIPGGRRQPQHF	TGTGCCAGCATACCGGGGGGGCGGCGTCAGCCCCAGCATTTT
NA	TRBV18	NA	TRBJ1-2	CASSPLPDADRLYGYTF	TGTGCCAGCTCACCGCTACCTGACGCCGACAGGCTCTATGGCTACACCTTC
TRBD1	TRBV5-8	NA	TRBJ2-2	CASSPWTGRGNGELFF	TGTGCCAGCAGCCCTTGGACAGGGCGCGGGAATGGGGAGCTGTTTTTT
TRBD1	TRBV5-1	NA	TRBJ2-7	CASSSQGAGYEQYF	TGCGCCAGCAGCTCACAGGGGGCGGGGTACGAGCAGTACTTC
NA	TRBV5-1	NA	TRBJ1-1	CASSQGGNTEAFF	TGCGCCAGCAGCCAAGGGGGGAACACTGAAGCTTTCTTT
NA	TRBV2	few	TRBJ2-1	CASKAGRYNEQFF	TGTGCCAGCAAGGCGGGGCGATACAATGAGCAGTTCTTC
NA	TRBV15	few	TRBJ1-2	CATSREQVHYGYTF	TGTGCCACCAGCAGAGAACAGGTTCACTATGGCTACACCTTC
NA	TRBV28	few	TRBJ2-7	CASSELSSYEQYF	TGTGCCAGCAGTGAGCTTAGCTCCTACGAGCAGTACTTC
NA	TRBV7-6	NA	TRBJ2-7	CASSPSTAGFGDKYF	TGTGCCAGCAGCCCCTCCACCGCAGGGTTTGGTGATAAGTACTTC